These 25 T cell receptor beta chains share one sample of origin, sequenced in a study of cytomegalovirus exposure and HLA in healthy donors. PCR used 60 Vbeta primers and 13 Jbeta primers. Some clones are missing from TCRdb's copy, which holds only in-frame ones; the method was immunoSEQ multiplex PCR. Of hundreds of thousands of clones detected, over 85% appear once; the ten largest clones hold roughly 2.3%. Sequencing was done on a sample of PBMCs. These receptors originate from a young woman in good health and CMV-seronegative.

The CDR3: CATSRSTAVVPTYEQYF. Here the CDR3 DNA reads TGTGCCACCAGCAGAAGTACCGCCGTGGTACCTACCTACGAGCAGTACTTC. The gene calls are TRBV15 and TRBJ2-7; D gene uncertain. Looked up from germline, CDR1 is LNHNV and CDR2 is YYDKDF (reference sequence). Trimming stripped 2 bases from V and 2 bases from J, with 19 bases between. The CDR3 sequence is 17 residues long. The full variable domain, with the rest looked up from reference TRBV15 and TRBJ2-7, is DAMVIQNPRYQVTQFGKPVTLSCSQTLNHNVMYWYQQKSSQAPKLLFHYYDKDFNNEADTPDNFQSRRPNTSFCFLDIRSPGLGDTAMYLCATSRSTAVVPTYEQYFGPGTRLTVT.

The rearrangement links TRBV9 to TRBJ2-7; TRBD2 matches at 7 bases. The CDR3 covers 14 residues. V was pared by 3 bases and J by 5 bases, with 8 bases of the junction left unmatched. Germline V lookup: CDR1 SGDLS, CDR2 YYNGEE. This chain's CDR3 is CASSAQRGWDEQYF. The CDR3 bases are TGTGCCAGCAGCGCTCAGCGGGGCTGGGACGAGCAGTACTTC.

The chain links TRBV6-5 to TRBJ1-2, with 8 nucleotides matching TRBD1. V was clipped by 3 bases and J by 9 bases; unmatched bases: 9. The CDR3 covers 14 residues. Germline V lookup: CDR1 MNHEY, CDR2 SVGAGI. CDR3 loop: CASSYSGGARSYTF. CDR3 sequence (DNA): TGTGCCAGCAGTTATTCAGGGGGCGCAAGGAGCTACACCTTC.

The chain is built from TRBV19 and TRBJ1-5; 8 bases agree with TRBD1. The germline V gene encodes CDR1 LNHDA and CDR2 SQIVND (reference sequence). V shed 1 base and J 6 bases; nucleotides not matched to a gene: 5. CDR3 size: 15 residues. CDR3 bases: TGTGCCAGTAGTATAGGAGGACAGGGAGGTCAGCCCCAGCATTTT. Protein: CASSIGGQGGQPQHF.

V and J are TRBV18 and TRBJ1-2; the match to TRBD1 covers 11 bases. Trimming removed 3 bases from V and 1 base from J; junction bases left unmatched: 1. Germline CDR1 and CDR2: KGHSH and LQKENI. The CDR3 runs to 15 residues. As DNA, the CDR3 is TGTGCCAGCTCACCCGGGACAGGGGGTAACTATGGCTACACCTTC. Residues: CASSPGTGGNYGYTF.

Details on this clone: Other DNA sequences from this sample encode an identical CDR3 as well. The chain recombines TRBV10-3 with TRBJ1-1, with 9 nucleotides matching TRBD1. Trimming cost V 0 bases and J 1 base; bases outside gene matches: 0. CDR1 is ENHRY, CDR2 SYGVKD, per germline. This CDR3 contains 15 residues. The CDR3: CAISESGQGNTEAFF. Here the CDR3 DNA reads TGTGCCATCAGTGAGTCGGGACAGGGGAACACTGAAGCTTTCTTT.

The J gene is TRBJ2-7, the V gene TRBV19; 7 nucleotides align to TRBD1. The CDR3 loop spans 12 amino acids. Germline values: CDR1 LNHDA, CDR2 SQIVND (reference sequence). The J segment lost 6 bases and the V segment lost 5 bases, leaving 4 bases of the junction unmatched. The CDR3, as DNA: TGTGCCAGTAGTTCGACAGGGCTCGAGCAGTACTTC. Residues: CASSSTGLEQYF.

The genes are TRBV2 and TRBJ2-5; 8 bases match TRBD2. The DNA matches TRBJ2-7 better at its end, which makes the J call doubtful. The CDR3 totals 16 residues. Germline CDR1 reads SNHLY; CDR2 reads FYNNEI. CDR3 nucleotides: TGTGCCAGCAGTGAAGCGCTCGGACTAGCAACGTACGAGCAGTACTTC. It translates to CASSEALGLATYEQYF.

The chain employs TRBV5-3 and TRBJ1-2, with D perhaps matching TRBD1 (6 bases). TRBV5-3 is flagged as an ORF with uncertain function. Trimming shortened V by 9 bases and J by 3 bases, and 12 bases separated the two germline ends. This CDR3 comprises 12 residues. The CDR3 is CATQTGHYGYTF. The CDR3 nucleotides read TGTGCCACACAGACAGGTCACTATGGCTACACCTTC.

The chain recombines TRBV2 with TRBJ1-2, with a tentative D call TRBD1 (5 bases). The CDR3 has 14 amino acids. V was clipped by 5 bases and J by 3 bases, with 13 bases between them. From germline, CDR1 is SNHLY and CDR2 FYNNEI. CDR3 region: CASSLPGLYYGYTF. The CDR3 DNA follows: TGTGCCAGCAGTTTACCGGGACTCTACTATGGCTACACCTTC.

This clone has just one count. V usage is TRBV28 and J usage is TRBJ1-6, with 9 bases matching TRBD1. This CDR3 is 14 amino acids long. Unmatched junction bases numbered 3, after V lost 5 bases and J lost 7 bases. Germline-derived CDR1 and CDR2 are MDHEN and SYDVKM. The CDR3 loop reads CASSTGQGNSPLHF. The CDR3 DNA sequence: TGTGCCAGCAGTACGGGACAGGGAAATTCACCCCTCCACTTT.

The rearrangement uses TRBV29-1 and TRBJ1-1; no clear D. CDR1 and CDR2 (germline): SQVTM, ANQGSEA. The CDR3 is made up of 15 amino acids. Between the trimmed V and J ends, which lost 3 bases and 1 base, there was a span of 15 bases. The CDR3 sequence is CSVELTDTQNTEAFF. Written as DNA, the CDR3 is TGCAGCGTTGAGCTTACAGATACCCAGAACACTGAAGCTTTCTTT.

The chain recombines TRBV30 with TRBJ1-1; 10 nucleotides line up with TRBD1. This CDR3 is 16 amino acids long. Germline CDR1 reads GTSNPN; CDR2 reads SVGIG (reference sequence). The V gene end was trimmed by 4 bases and the J gene end by 5 bases; junction bases not matched to a gene: 13. As DNA, the CDR3 is TGTGCCTGGAACCGGTGGGGGGACAGGGGAAGAACTGAAGCTTTCTTT. This encodes CAWNRWGDRGRTEAFF.

This clone was detected once. The chain carries TRBV6-1 and TRBJ1-1, with a weak D call TRBD1 (6 bases). V gave up 3 bases and J gave up 6 bases, with 11 bases separating them. Germline V gives CDR1 MNHNS, CDR2 SASEGT. This CDR3 is 13 amino acids long. CDR3 DNA sequence: TGTGCCAGCAGTGAGGGGGGGGCCCCTGAAGCTTTCTTT. This gives the protein CASSEGGAPEAFF.

This chain uses TRBV9 with TRBJ2-5; 8 bases line up with TRBD1. CDR3 length: 17 amino acids. Looked up from germline, CDR1 is SGDLS and CDR2 is YYNGEE. J lost 5 bases, V lost 0 bases, and 12 bases had no gene match. The CDR3 bases are TGTGCCAGCAGCGTAGGGTCGCAGGGGGCCGCTTTGGAGACCCAGTACTTC. Translation gives CASSVGSQGAALETQYF. The variable domain in full, with the rest retrieved from reference TRBV9 and TRBJ2-5, is DSGVTQTPKHLITATGQRVTLRCSPRSGDLSVYWYQQSLDQGLQFLIQYYNGEERAKGNILERFSAQQFPDLHSELNLSSLELGDSALYFCASSVGSQGAALETQYFGPGTRLLVL.

This sequence joins TRBV19 and TRBJ1-2; 8 bases fit TRBD1. V dropped 3 bases and J dropped 4; count of bases not matched to a gene: 7. CDR1 is LNHDA and CDR2 is SQIVND in the germline V gene (reference sequence). This CDR3 comprises 15 residues. Here the CDR3 reads CASSIGGDRIYGYTF. The CDR3 coding sequence is TGTGCCAGTAGTATTGGGGGGGACAGGATCTATGGCTACACCTTC.

The chain employs TRBV30 and TRBJ1-1; D uncertain. CDR3 length: 11 amino acids. Trimming took 5 bases from V and 3 from J, leaving 7 bases between them. Germline CDR1 reads GTSNPN; CDR2 reads SVGIG (reference sequence). CDR3: CAWVVDTEAFF. Here the CDR3 DNA reads TGTGCCTGGGTAGTCGACACTGAAGCTTTCTTT.

This sequence joins TRBV29-1 and TRBJ2-2; no reliable D call. Germline-derived CDR1 and CDR2 are SQVTM and ANQGSEA. The CDR3 is made up of 11 amino acids. The germline V and J ends were trimmed by 7 bases and 1 base, with 4 bases remaining between them. The CDR3 is CSGGNTGELFF. The CDR3 DNA sequence: TGCAGCGGCGGGAACACCGGGGAGCTGTTTTTT.

This chain uses TRBV7-6 with TRBJ1-1; D is unresolved. The CDR3 runs to 14 residues. The germline CDR1 and CDR2 sequences are SGHVS and FNYEAQ. The V end was cut by 1 base, the J end by 1 base, with 7 bases between. The DNA for the CDR3 is TGTGCCAGCAGCTTAGTCGCGGGGAACACTGAAGCTTTCTTT. Amino acid sequence: CASSLVAGNTEAFF.

V is TRBV5-1 and J is TRBJ2-1; TRBD1 matches at 8 bases. Germline V gene sequence: CDR1 SGHRS, CDR2 YFSETQ. The CDR3 covers 15 residues. The trim removed 0 bases at V and 8 bases at J, leaving 7 bases unmatched. CDR3 in amino acids: CASSLVGDRYDEQFF. The CDR3 bases are TGCGCCAGCAGCTTGGTAGGGGACAGGTACGATGAGCAGTTCTTC.

The rearrangement links TRBV5-1 to TRBJ2-7; 10 bases align to TRBD1. The CDR3 contains 15 residues. J was trimmed by 6 bases and V by 3 bases; bases with no gene match: 9. The germline V gene has CDR1 SGHRS and CDR2 YFSETQ. CDR3 nucleotides: TGCGCCAGCAGCTCCTTTGACAGGGGGCTGGGCGAGCAGTACTTC. Translation gives CASSSFDRGLGEQYF. Full variable domain (remainder filled in from reference TRBV5-1 and TRBJ2-7): KAGVTQTPRYLIKTRGQQVTLSCSPISGHRSVSWYQQTPGQGLQFLFEYFSETQRNKGNFPGRFSGRQFSNSRSEMNVSTLELGDSALYLCASSSFDRGLGEQYFGPGTRLTVT.

The CDR3 is CASSYYPRGQGEDTEAFF. Written as DNA, the CDR3 is TGTGCCAGCAGCTATTACCCACGGGGACAGGGAGAGGACACTGAAGCTTTCTTT. This rearrangement joins TRBV27 to TRBJ1-1; TRBD1 agrees at 9 bases. CDR1 is MNHEY and CDR2 is SMNVEV in the germline V gene (reference sequence). This CDR3 spans 18 amino acids. Trimming took 6 bases from V and 3 from J; bases not matched to a gene: 17.

The chain links TRBV6-5 to TRBJ1-2; 10 positions match TRBD1. V lost 0 bases to trimming and J lost 4 bases; unmatched junction nucleotides: 2. The germline CDR1 and CDR2 sequences are MNHEY and SVGAGI. The CDR3 is made up of 15 amino acids. CDR3 sequence (DNA): TGTGCCAGCAGTTACTCGGGACAGGGGACCTATGGCTACACCTTC. It yields the protein CASSYSGQGTYGYTF.

The chain combines TRBV9 with TRBJ1-5; D is perhaps TRBD1 (6 bases). V dropped 0 bases and J dropped 4 bases, with 11 bases sitting between them. Germline-derived CDR1 and CDR2 are SGDLS and YYNGEE. The CDR3 length is 15 residues. The CDR3 loop reads CASSVGAGENQPQHF. CDR3 bases: TGTGCCAGCAGCGTAGGGGCAGGGGAAAATCAGCCCCAGCATTTT.

J is TRBJ1-2 and V is TRBV5-1; 7 bases align to TRBD1. This CDR3 has 16 residues. In germline, CDR1 is SGHRS, CDR2 YFSETQ. J lost 2 bases, V lost 2 bases, and 9 bases had no gene match. Here the CDR3 DNA reads TGCGCCAGCAGCTTACCTTGGACAGGAGAGAACTATGGCTACACCTTC. This translates into CASSLPWTGENYGYTF.